This T cell receptor (beta chain) was captured by sequencing in a study of blood T cell repertoires in COVID-19. TCRdb's copy holds only in-frame clones and misses some; the assay was immunoSEQ multiplex PCR. The sample holds 150,000 to 200,000 clones, around 80% seen once. The receptor comes from a woman between 45 and 65 years old with acute COVID-19. Sample: PBMCs or T cells enriched from blood (not recorded which).

The CDR3 loop is CASSADGNSGNTIYF. For the CDR3, the DNA is TGCGCCAGCAGCGCCGACGGGAACTCTGGAAACACCATATATTTT. The V call is TRBV5-1, the J call TRBJ1-3; D ambiguous. The CDR3 spans 15 residues. CDR1 SGHRS and CDR2 YFSETQ come from the germline V gene. The V end was cut by 4 bases, the J end by 0 bases, with 11 bases between.